This T cell receptor (beta chain) was profiled in a study of cytomegalovirus exposure and HLA in healthy donors. Study conclusions and caveats: Donors belonging to an Asian-associated ancestry cluster reportedly showed fewer N-insertions in productive TCRs than the approximately 700-donor mean, according to what a later analysis found. Cytomegalovirus association was assigned to approximately 160 TCR beta chains. A later analysis showed HLA-associated TCR beta chains outstripping equally common others in clonal expansion. An analysis done earlier found most TCR beta V segments productive about 90% or about 30% of the time.

The table lists this clone with a count of one. Its antigen is still unknown. The PCR was carried out with 60 Vbeta primers and 13 Jbeta primers. Data came from immunoSEQ multiplex PCR; TCRdb stores just in-frame clones and leaves some out. In the table there are 150,000 to 200,000 clones, 82% of which are singletons. CDR1 and CDR2 from the germline V gene are GTSNPN and SVGIG (reference sequence). The CDR3 loop spans 12 amino acids. V shed 3 bases, J shed 8 bases, and the junction held 4 bases outside the gene matches. Sequenced input: PBMCs. The clonotype comes from a girl aged 5-17 years in good health and CMV-seropositive. The V gene is TRBV30, the J gene TRBJ1-2; 9 bases are a match to TRBD1. Here the CDR3 reads CAWSTGGRGYTF. CDR3 coding DNA: TGTGCCTGGAGCACAGGGGGCAGGGGCTACACCTTC.